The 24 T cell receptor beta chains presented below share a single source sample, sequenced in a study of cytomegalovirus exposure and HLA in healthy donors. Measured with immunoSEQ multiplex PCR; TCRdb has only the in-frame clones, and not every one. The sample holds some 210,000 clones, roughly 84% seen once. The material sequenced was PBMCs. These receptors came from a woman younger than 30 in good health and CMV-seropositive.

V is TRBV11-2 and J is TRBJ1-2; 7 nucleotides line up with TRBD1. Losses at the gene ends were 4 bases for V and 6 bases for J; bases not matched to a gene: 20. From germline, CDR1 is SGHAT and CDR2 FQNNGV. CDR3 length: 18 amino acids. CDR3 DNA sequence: TGTGCCAGCAGCTCCCCGCGGAGGGCTACCGGGACAGAGCATGGCTACACCTTC. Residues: CASSSPRRATGTEHGYTF. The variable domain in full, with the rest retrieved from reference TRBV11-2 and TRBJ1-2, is EAGVAQSPRYKIIEKRQSVAFWCNPISGHATLYWYQQILGQGPKLLIQFQNNGVVDDSQLPKDRFSAERLKGVDSTLKIQPAKLEDSAVYLCASSSPRRATGTEHGYTFGSGTRLTVV.

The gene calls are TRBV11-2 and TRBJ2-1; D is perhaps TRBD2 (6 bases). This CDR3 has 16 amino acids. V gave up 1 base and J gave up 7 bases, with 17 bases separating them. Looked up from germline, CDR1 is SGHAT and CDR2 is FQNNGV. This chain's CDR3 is CASSLAPRELTNEQFF. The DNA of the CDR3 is TGTGCCAGCAGCTTAGCTCCACGGGAGCTCACGAATGAGCAGTTCTTC. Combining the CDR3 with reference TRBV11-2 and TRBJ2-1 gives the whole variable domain EAGVAQSPRYKIIEKRQSVAFWCNPISGHATLYWYQQILGQGPKLLIQFQNNGVVDDSQLPKDRFSAERLKGVDSTLKIQPAKLEDSAVYLCASSLAPRELTNEQFFGPGTRLTVL.

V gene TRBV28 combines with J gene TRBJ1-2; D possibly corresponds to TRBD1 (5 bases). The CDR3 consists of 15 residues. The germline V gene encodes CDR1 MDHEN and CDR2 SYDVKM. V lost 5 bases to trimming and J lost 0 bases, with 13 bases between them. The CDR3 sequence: CASSRRQLPNYGYTF. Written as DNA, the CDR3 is TGTGCCAGCAGTCGGAGACAGCTCCCTAACTATGGCTACACCTTC.

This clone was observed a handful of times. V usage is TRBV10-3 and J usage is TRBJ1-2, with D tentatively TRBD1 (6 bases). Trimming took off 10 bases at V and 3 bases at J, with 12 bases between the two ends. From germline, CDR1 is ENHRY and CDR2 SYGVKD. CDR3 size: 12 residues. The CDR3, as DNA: TGTGCCACCGGACAGACCGACTATGGCTACACCTTC. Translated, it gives CATGQTDYGYTF.

Here the CDR3 reads CASSLGRQGGFSYEQYF. The CDR3 DNA is TGTGCCAGCAGTTTAGGCCGACAGGGAGGCTTCTCCTACGAGCAGTACTTC. V and J are TRBV28 and TRBJ2-7; D perhaps matches TRBD1 (7 bases). Looked up from germline, CDR1 is MDHEN and CDR2 is SYDVKM. Trimming removed 2 bases from V and 0 bases from J, with 17 bases in between. This CDR3 spans 17 amino acids.

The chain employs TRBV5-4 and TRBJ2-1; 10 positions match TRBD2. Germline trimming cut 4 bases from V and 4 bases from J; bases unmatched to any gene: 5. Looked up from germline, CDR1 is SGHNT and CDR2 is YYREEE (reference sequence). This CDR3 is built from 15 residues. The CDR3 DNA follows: TGTGCCAGCAGCACCGGACTAGCGGAATACAATGAGCAGTTCTTC. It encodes CASSTGLAEYNEQFF.

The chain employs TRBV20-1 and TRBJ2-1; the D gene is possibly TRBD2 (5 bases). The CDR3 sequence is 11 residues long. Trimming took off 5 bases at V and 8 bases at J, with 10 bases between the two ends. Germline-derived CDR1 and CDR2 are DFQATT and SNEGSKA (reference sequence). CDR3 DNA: TGCAGTGCTCGGACTGTCGATGAGCAGTTCTTC. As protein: CSARTVDEQFF.

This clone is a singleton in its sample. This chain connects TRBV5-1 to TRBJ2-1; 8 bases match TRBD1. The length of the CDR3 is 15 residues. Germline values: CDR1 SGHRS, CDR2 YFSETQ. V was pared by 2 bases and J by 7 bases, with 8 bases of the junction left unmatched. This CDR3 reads CASSLTGTGRNEQFF. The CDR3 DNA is TGCGCCAGCAGCTTAACCGGGACAGGTCGAAATGAGCAGTTCTTC. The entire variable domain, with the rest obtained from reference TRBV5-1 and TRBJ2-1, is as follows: KAGVTQTPRYLIKTRGQQVTLSCSPISGHRSVSWYQQTPGQGLQFLFEYFSETQRNKGNFPGRFSGRQFSNSRSEMNVSTLELGDSALYLCASSLTGTGRNEQFFGPGTRLTVL.

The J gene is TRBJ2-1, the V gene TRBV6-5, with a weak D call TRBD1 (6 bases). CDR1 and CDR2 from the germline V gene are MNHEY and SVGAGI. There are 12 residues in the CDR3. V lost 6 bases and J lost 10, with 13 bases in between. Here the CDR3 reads CASSRQTGEQFF. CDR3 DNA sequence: TGTGCCAGCAGCCGCCAAACAGGGGAGCAGTTCTTC.

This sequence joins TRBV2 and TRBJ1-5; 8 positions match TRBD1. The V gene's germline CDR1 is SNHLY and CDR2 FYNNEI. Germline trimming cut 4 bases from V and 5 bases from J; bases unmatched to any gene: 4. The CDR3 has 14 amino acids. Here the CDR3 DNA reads TGTGCCAGCAGTGGCGGGACAGGCTATCAGCCCCAGCATTTT. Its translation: CASSGGTGYQPQHF.

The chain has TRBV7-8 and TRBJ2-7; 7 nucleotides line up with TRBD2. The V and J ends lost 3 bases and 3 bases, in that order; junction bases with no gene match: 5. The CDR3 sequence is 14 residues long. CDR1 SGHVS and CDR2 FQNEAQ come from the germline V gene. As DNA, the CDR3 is TGTGCCAGCAGCTTGGCGGGGGAGAGCTACGAGCAGTACTTC. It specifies CASSLAGESYEQYF.

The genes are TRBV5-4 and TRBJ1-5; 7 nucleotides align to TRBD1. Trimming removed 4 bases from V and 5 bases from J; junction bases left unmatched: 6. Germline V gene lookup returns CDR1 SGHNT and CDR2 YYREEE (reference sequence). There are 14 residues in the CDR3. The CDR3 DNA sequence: TGTGCCAGCAGCGCGGACAGGTTGGATCAGCCCCAGCATTTT. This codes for CASSADRLDQPQHF.

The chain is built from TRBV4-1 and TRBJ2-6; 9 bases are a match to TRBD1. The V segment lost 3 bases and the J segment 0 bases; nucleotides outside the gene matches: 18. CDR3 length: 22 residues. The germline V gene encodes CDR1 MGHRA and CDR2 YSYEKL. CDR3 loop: CASSHIKVGEDRGASGANVLTF. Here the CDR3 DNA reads TGCGCCAGCAGCCATATTAAGGTTGGAGAGGACAGGGGAGCCTCTGGGGCCAACGTCCTGACTTTC.

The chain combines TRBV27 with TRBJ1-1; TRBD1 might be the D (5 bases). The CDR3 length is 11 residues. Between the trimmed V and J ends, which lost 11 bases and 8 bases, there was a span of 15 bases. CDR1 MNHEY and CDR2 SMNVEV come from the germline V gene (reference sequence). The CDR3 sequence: CAAGGVVEAFF. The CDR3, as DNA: TGTGCCGCCGGGGGGGTCGTGGAAGCTTTCTTT.

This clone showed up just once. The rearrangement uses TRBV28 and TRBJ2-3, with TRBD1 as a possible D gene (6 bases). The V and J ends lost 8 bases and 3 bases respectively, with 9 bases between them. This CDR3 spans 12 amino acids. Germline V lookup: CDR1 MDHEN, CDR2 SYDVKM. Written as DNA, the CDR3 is TGTGCCAGCCAGGGGTCTACAGATACGCAGTATTTT. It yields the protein CASQGSTDTQYF.

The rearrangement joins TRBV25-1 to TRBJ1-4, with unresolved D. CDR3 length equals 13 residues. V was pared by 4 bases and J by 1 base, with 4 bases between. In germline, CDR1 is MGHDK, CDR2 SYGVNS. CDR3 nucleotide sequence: TGTGCCAGCAGTGGCGGAACTAATGAAAAACTGTTTTTT. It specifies CASSGGTNEKLFF.

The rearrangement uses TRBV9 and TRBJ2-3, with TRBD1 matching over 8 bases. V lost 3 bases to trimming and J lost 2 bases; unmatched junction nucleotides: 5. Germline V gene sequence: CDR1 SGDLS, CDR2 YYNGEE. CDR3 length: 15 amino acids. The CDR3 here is CASSATGVITDTQYF. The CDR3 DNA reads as TGTGCCAGCAGCGCGACAGGGGTTATCACAGATACGCAGTATTTT.

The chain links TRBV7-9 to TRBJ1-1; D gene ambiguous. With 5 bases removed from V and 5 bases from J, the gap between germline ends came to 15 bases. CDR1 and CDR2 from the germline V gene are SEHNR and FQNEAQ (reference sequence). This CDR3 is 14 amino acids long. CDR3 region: CASSARPPVTEAFF. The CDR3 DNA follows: TGTGCCAGCAGCGCCCGCCCGCCGGTTACTGAAGCTTTCTTT.

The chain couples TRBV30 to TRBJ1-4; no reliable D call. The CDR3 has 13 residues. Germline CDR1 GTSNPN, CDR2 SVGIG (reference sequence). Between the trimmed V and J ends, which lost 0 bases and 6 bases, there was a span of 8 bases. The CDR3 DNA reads TGTGCCTGGAGTGTACACAGCTATGAAAAACTGTTTTTT. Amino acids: CAWSVHSYEKLFF.

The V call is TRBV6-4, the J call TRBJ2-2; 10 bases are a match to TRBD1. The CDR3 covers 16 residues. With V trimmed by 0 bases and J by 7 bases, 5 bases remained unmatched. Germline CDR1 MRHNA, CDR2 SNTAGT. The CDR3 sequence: CASSDSPGQGSGELFF. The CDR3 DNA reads TGTGCCAGCAGTGACTCTCCGGGACAGGGGAGCGGGGAGCTGTTTTTT.

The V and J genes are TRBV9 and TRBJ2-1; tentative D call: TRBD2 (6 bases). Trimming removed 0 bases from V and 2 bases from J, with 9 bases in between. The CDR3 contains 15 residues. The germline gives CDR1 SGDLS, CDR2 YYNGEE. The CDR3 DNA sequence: TGTGCCAGCAGCGTAGAGGTAGCGGCCTACAATGAGCAGTTCTTC. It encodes CASSVEVAAYNEQFF.

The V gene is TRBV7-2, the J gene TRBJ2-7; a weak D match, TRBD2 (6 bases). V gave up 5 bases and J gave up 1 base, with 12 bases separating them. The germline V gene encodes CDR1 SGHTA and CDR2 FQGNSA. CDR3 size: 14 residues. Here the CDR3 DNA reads TGTGCCAGCAGCCGAGGAGGGTCTTCCTACGAGCAGTACTTC. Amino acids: CASSRGGSSYEQYF.

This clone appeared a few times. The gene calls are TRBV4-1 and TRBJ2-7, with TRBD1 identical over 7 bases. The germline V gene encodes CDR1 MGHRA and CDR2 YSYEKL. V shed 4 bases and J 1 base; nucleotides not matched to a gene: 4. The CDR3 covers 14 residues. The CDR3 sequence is CASSPQGRSYEQYF. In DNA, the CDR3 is TGCGCCAGCAGCCCACAGGGGCGTTCCTACGAGCAGTACTTC.

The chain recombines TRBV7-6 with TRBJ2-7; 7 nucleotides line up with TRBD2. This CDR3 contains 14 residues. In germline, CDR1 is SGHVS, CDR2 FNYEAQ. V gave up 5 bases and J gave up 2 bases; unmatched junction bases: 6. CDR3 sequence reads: CASSPSGIPYEQYF. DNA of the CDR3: TGTGCCAGCAGCCCGAGCGGGATTCCCTACGAGCAGTACTTC.